The 7 T cell receptor beta chains in this list originate from one sample, sequenced in a study of lymphopenia after photon versus proton radiotherapy. Some clones are missing from TCRdb's copy, which holds only in-frame ones; the method was immunoSEQ multiplex PCR. The repertoire consists of tens of thousands of clones, with approximately 82% occurring once and the leading ten covering around 1.5%. Sequenced here: peripheral blood, sampled from a patient treated with proton-based radiotherapy. These receptor sequences come from a man aged 60-69 years with pancreatic cancer.

The CDR3 loop is CASSPENRPLYEQYF. DNA of the CDR3: TGTGCCAGCTCACCCGAAAACCGACCCCTCTACGAGCAGTACTTC. The gene calls are TRBV18 and TRBJ2-7; D uncertain. The V end was cut by 3 bases, the J end by 3 bases, with 15 bases between. The V gene's germline CDR1 is KGHSH and CDR2 LQKENI. This CDR3 spans 15 amino acids.

The rearrangement joins TRBV7-2 to TRBJ1-4; D uncertain. CDR1 SGHTA and CDR2 FQGNSA come from the germline V gene. V was pared by 5 bases and J by 8 bases, with 15 bases between. This CDR3 contains 14 residues. The CDR3 bases are TGTGCCAGCAGCCCGCAGTCGGGTCCGGAAAAACTGTTTTTT. Its protein product is CASSPQSGPEKLFF.

This sequence joins TRBV4-1 and TRBJ1-5, with 7 positions matching TRBD1. This CDR3 is built from 14 residues. The V gene's germline CDR1 is MGHRA and CDR2 YSYEKL. V shed 4 bases, J shed 1 base, and the junction held 1 base outside the gene matches. The CDR3 DNA is TGCGCCAGCAGCCGACAGGGAAGCAATCAGCCCCAGCATTTT. Translated: CASSRQGSNQPQHF.

This chain uses TRBV2 with TRBJ2-5; no clear D. The CDR3 consists of 14 residues. Germline V gene data show CDR1 as SNHLY and CDR2 as FYNNEI. V was pared by 5 bases and J by 4 bases, with 14 bases between. In DNA, the CDR3 is TGTGCCAGCAGTAAAAGAATTGGGGTAGAGACCCAGTACTTC. Amino acid sequence: CASSKRIGVETQYF. Using reference TRBV2 and TRBJ2-5 for the parts outside the CDR3, the full variable domain is EPEVTQTPSHQVTQMGQEVILRCVPISNHLYFYWYRQILGQKVEFLVSFYNNEISEKSEIFDDQFSVERPDGSNFTLKIRSTKLEDSAMYFCASSKRIGVETQYFGPGTRLLVL.

CDR3 in amino acids: CASRGRFYEQYF. As DNA, the CDR3 is TGTGCCAGCAGGGGGCGTTTTTACGAGCAGTACTTC. The genes are TRBV28 and TRBJ2-7; D is perhaps TRBD1 (5 bases). Germline CDR1 MDHEN, CDR2 SYDVKM. Deletions cut 6 bases from V and 4 bases from J, with 10 bases between. CDR3 length: 12 amino acids.

This clone came up once. The rearrangement joins TRBV6-1 to TRBJ2-7; TRBD1 aligns across 9 bases. The CDR3 is 14 residues long. Germline CDR1 MNHNS, CDR2 SASEGT. V dropped 5 bases and J dropped 0; count of bases not matched to a gene: 2. The CDR3 loop reads CASSSTGGSYEQYF. In DNA form, the CDR3 reads TGTGCCAGCAGTTCGACAGGGGGCTCCTACGAGCAGTACTTC.

V is TRBV6-1 and J is TRBJ2-3; no firm D call. Germline V lookup: CDR1 MNHNS, CDR2 SASEGT. This CDR3 comprises 11 residues. V was cut by 8 bases and J by 1 base, with 4 bases left in between. The CDR3 sequence is CASERTDTQYF. The CDR3 DNA reads as TGTGCCAGCGAGCGCACAGATACGCAGTATTTT.